This T cell receptor (beta chain) is from a study of identical twins. Study findings and constraints: With abundant cord blood beta clonotypes, insertions were fewer; memory repertoires showed no such pattern. Twins showed weaker excess sharing in their beta out-of-frame sequences.

A universal primer site came from template switching; cDNA carried unique molecular identifiers. One entry per CDR3 protein, called by TCRdb with MiXCR from the 5' RACE reads. This sample has roughly 700,000 distinct CDR3 sequences, with 8.5% to 9.5% found just once. For this clonotype: Antigen: not known.

V was clipped by 3 bases and J by 6 bases, with 13 bases between them. The CDR3 length is 14 residues. Germline V gene lookup returns CDR1 MGHDK and CDR2 SYGVNS. This sample was also put to use in a study of yellow fever vaccine responses in identical twins. That work adds: Twins reportedly appeared to share part of their vaccine T cell response while keeping part individual.

The origin of this receptor is a woman under 30 in good health. The chain combines TRBV25-1 with TRBJ2-3, with D tentatively TRBD1 (6 bases). Sample: PBMCs. The CDR3, as DNA: TGTGCCAGCAGTGAGGCAGGGGCTAAGGATACGCAGTATTTT. Encoded protein: CASSEAGAKDTQYF.